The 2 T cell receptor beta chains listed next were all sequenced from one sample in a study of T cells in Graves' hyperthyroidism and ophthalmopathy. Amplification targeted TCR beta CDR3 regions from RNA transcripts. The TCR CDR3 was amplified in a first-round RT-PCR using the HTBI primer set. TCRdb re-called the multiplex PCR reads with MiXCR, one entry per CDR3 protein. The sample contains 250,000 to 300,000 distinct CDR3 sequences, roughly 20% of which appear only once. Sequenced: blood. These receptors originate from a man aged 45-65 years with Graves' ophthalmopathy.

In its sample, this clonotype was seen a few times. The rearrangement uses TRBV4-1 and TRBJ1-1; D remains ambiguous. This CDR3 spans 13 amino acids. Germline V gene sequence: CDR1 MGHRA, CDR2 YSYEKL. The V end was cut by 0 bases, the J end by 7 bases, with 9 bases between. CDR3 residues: CASSQDFMGEAFF. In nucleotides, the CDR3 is TGCGCCAGCAGCCAAGATTTCATGGGTGAAGCTTTCTTT.

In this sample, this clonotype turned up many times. The CDR3 loop reads CASSLAGLEGGQAFF. CDR3 DNA: TGTGCCAGCAGCTTAGCGGGACTGGAGGGAGGCCAAGCTTTCTTT. The V call is TRBV7-8, the J call TRBJ1-1, with D tentatively TRBD1 (5 bases). The CDR3 runs 15 residues. Looked up from germline, CDR1 is SGHVS and CDR2 is FQNEAQ. V lost 0 bases and J lost 9, with 17 bases in between. The full variable domain, rest sourced from reference TRBV7-8 and TRBJ1-1, is GAGVSQSPRYKVAKRGQDVALRCDPISGHVSLFWYQQALGQGPEFLTYFQNEAQLDKSGLPSDRFFAERPEGSVSTLKIQRTQQEDSAVYLCASSLAGLEGGQAFFGQGTRLTVV.